This record covers a single T cell receptor (beta chain). The antigen remains unidentified. The source of the sample is a study of shared clonotypes between healthy human individuals. Study-wide background: The study used three CD4 naive, three CD4 memory, two CD8 naive and one CD8 memory plate per donor. Study results and limitations: It was expected that sequencing depth would affect clonotype sharing among donors.

Healthy HIV-negative adults without recent acute infections or vaccinations served as donors. Trimming took 5 bases from V and 5 from J; bases not matched to a gene: 15. Looked up from germline, CDR1 is SGHVS and CDR2 is FNYEAQ. This CDR3 is built from 18 residues. The material for each subset, its genomic DNA, was split evenly across several immunoSEQ plates. Here immunoSEQ multiplex PCR was the method, and the copy in TCRdb shows in-frame clones only, minus some. The sample records 2,500,000 or so clones, roughly nine tenths being singletons. The sample consisted of naive CD4+ T cells sorted from blood. Specified subset: CD45RA+ positively selected. The sequence was obtained from a young man in good health. This chain connects TRBV7-6 to TRBJ2-5, with TRBD2 matching over 12 bases. CDR3 sequence (DNA): TGTGCCAGCAGCCGGCTTCGGCTAGCGGGGGGGAGTGGGGAGACCCAGTACTTC. Translating it yields CASSRLRLAGGSGETQYF.